The source of this T cell receptor beta chain is a study of response to subunit inactivated influenza vaccine. Study-level results: Each seasonal influenza vaccination recruits few new T cells, the authors suggested.

As regards this clonotype: As yet, its antigen is unknown.

MiXCR was run by TCRdb on the RT-PCR reads, yielding one entry per CDR3 protein. Of fewer than 700,000 distinct CDR3 sequences in the sample, 10% to 15% were seen once. Trimming cost V 5 bases and J 2 bases; bases outside gene matches: 6. Germline CDR1 reads MGHRA; CDR2 reads YSYEKL. CDR3 length: 15 amino acids. The chain uses TRBV4-1 and TRBJ2-7; 10 bases match TRBD1. The sequence came from a man aged 45-60 years who received an inactivated influenza vaccine. This specimen was PBMCs from blood, taken about 40 days after vaccination. Here the CDR3 reads CASSASGTGAYEQYF. The CDR3 DNA sequence: TGCGCCAGCAGCGCCTCCGGGACAGGGGCCTACGAGCAGTACTTC.